One T cell receptor (beta chain) is described in this entry. This specimen comes from a study of shared clonotypes between healthy human individuals. The CDR3 has 12 residues. Germline V lookup: CDR1 MDHEN, CDR2 SYDVKM. V gave up 6 bases and J gave up 0 bases, with 5 bases separating them. Sequenced by immunoSEQ multiplex PCR; TCRdb stores in-frame clones only, minus some. The data show around 200,000 clones, 65% to 70% seen once. The sequence was obtained from a man in his thirties or forties in good health. The V and J genes are TRBV28 and TRBJ1-1; D ambiguous. The specimen sequenced was memory CD4+ T cells sorted from blood. The subset here: CD45RA-negative fraction. The CDR3 loop reads CASRILNTEAFF. CDR3 coding DNA: TGTGCCAGCAGAATCCTGAACACTGAAGCTTTCTTT.